This is a list of T cell receptor beta chains from one sample in a study of beta chain features in type 1 diabetes. Some clones are missing from TCRdb's copy, which holds only in-frame ones; the method was immunoSEQ multiplex PCR. This table holds approximately 140,000 clones, 7% to 10% found once. Sequenced input: central memory CD4+ T cells from blood. Receptor source: a man between 25 and 39 years old with type 1 diabetes. Both conserved end residues are part of each CDR3. D genes are given only for firm matches. A clone size is listed for some rows: how often the clone was seen (once, few, many), or a class if it is expanded.

J: TRBJ1-1; V: TRBV4-2; size: .; D: .; DNA: TGTGCCAGCAGCCAAGATCGGGGGGCGGGCACTGAAGCTTTCTTT; CDR3: CASSQDRGAGTEAFF
J: TRBJ1-2; V: TRBV7-2; size: .; D: TRBD1; DNA: TGTGCCAGCAGCTTAGGGACAGGGGGAGGAGATGGCTACACCTTC; CDR3: CASSLGTGGGDGYTF
J: TRBJ1-2; V: TRBV4-3; size: many; D: .; DNA: TGCGCCAGCAGCCAAGATGCGGGGGGGCTTGGCTACACCTTC; CDR3: CASSQDAGGLGYTF
J: TRBJ1-1; V: TRBV5-4; size: .; D: .; DNA: TGTGCCAGCAGCCCGAGGGCAGAGAACACTGAAGCTTTCTTT; CDR3: CASSPRAENTEAFF
J: TRBJ1-2; V: TRBV2; size: .; D: TRBD1; DNA: TGTGCCAGCAGTGAGGGACAGGGGGCATCTTATGGCTACACCTTC; CDR3: CASSEGQGASYGYTF
J: TRBJ2-7; V: TRBV18; size: .; D: TRBD1; DNA: TGTGCCAGCTCACCGGAGAGGGACAGGGTCAGGTACGAGCAGTACTTC; CDR3: CASSPERDRVRYEQYF
J: TRBJ2-2; V: TRBV7-3; size: .; D: .; DNA: TGTGCCAGCAGCAATGGCCCCCCGACAGAGAACACCGGGGAGCTGTTTTTT; CDR3: CASSNGPPTENTGELFF
J: TRBJ1-2; V: TRBV15; size: few; D: TRBD1; DNA: TGTGCCACCAGCAGAGAGCCGGGACAGACCTATGGCTACACCTTC; CDR3: CATSREPGQTYGYTF
J: TRBJ1-2; V: TRBV27; size: few; D: .; DNA: TGTGCCAGCAGTACCGTCCAGGGCGGCTACACCTTC; CDR3: CASSTVQGGYTF
J: TRBJ2-2; V: TRBV9; size: few; D: .; DNA: TGTGCCAGCAGCTCCCGGTCGGGGAGCACCGGGGAGCTGTTTTTT; CDR3: CASSSRSGSTGELFF
J: TRBJ2-3; V: TRBV30; size: few; D: TRBD2; DNA: TGTGCCTGGAGTGGACTAGCGGGGGCAGATACGCAGTATTTT; CDR3: CAWSGLAGADTQYF
J: TRBJ2-1; V: TRBV9; size: .; D: .; DNA: TGTGCCAGCAGCGTAGAGGGGTTCCCACACAATGAGCAGTTCTTC; CDR3: CASSVEGFPHNEQFF
J: TRBJ2-1; V: TRBV7-3; size: few; D: .; DNA: TGTGCCAGCAGCCTTGGGGCCACAAACAATGAGCAGTTCTTC; CDR3: CASSLGATNNEQFF
J: TRBJ1-2; V: TRBV7-8; size: few; D: .; DNA: TGTGCCAGCAGATCCAGGGGTGGCTACACCTTC; CDR3: CASRSRGGYTF
J: TRBJ2-7; V: TRBV5-5; size: .; D: .; DNA: TGTGCCAGCAGCTTATTGGGGCAGGACTACGAGCAGTACTTC; CDR3: CASSLLGQDYEQYF
J: TRBJ2-1; V: TRBV30; size: few; D: .; DNA: TGTGCCTGTCCGCTGGGCAGCGGTGAGCAGTTCTTC; CDR3: CACPLGSGEQFF
J: TRBJ1-1; V: TRBV13; size: .; D: .; DNA: TGTGCCAGCAGTCGGGTAGGATGGACTGAAGCTTTCTTT; CDR3: CASSRVGWTEAFF
J: TRBJ2-3; V: TRBV28; size: .; D: TRBD1; DNA: TGTGCCAGCCAGGGGGCTTGGACGCAGTATTTT; CDR3: CASQGAWTQYF
J: TRBJ1-4; V: TRBV11-2; size: .; D: .; DNA: TGTGCCAGCAGCAACTTCCGGGTGGAAAAACTGTTTTTT; CDR3: CASSNFRVEKLFF
J: TRBJ2-1; V: TRBV4-1; size: many; D: TRBD2; DNA: TGCGCCAGCAGGCCCGGGCTAGCGGGGAACAATGAGCAGTTCTTC; CDR3: CASRPGLAGNNEQFF
J: TRBJ2-1; V: TRBV14; size: .; D: .; DNA: TGTGCCAGCAGCCCCCAGGGTAGCTCCTACAATGAGCAGTTCTTC; CDR3: CASSPQGSSYNEQFF
J: TRBJ2-7; V: TRBV7-3; size: few; D: TRBD2; DNA: TGTGCCAGCAGCCCTACTAGCGGGGGGGCCGGGTACGAGCAGTACTTC; CDR3: CASSPTSGGAGYEQYF
J: TRBJ1-6; V: TRBV11-3; size: .; D: .; DNA: TGTGCCAGCAGCTTAGGGCAGGGTCTCCTCCACTTT; CDR3: CASSLGQGLLHF
J: TRBJ2-2; V: TRBV11-3; size: .; D: .; DNA: TGTGCCAGCAGCTTAGAGCAGGGTATAGGCACCGGGGAGCTGTTTTTT; CDR3: CASSLEQGIGTGELFF
J: TRBJ1-6; V: TRBV9; size: few; D: TRBD1; DNA: TGTGCCAGCAGCGCCCAACAGGGGGTCCTTTCACCCCTCCACTTT; CDR3: CASSAQQGVLSPLHF
J: TRBJ2-2; V: TRBV6-5; size: few; D: .; DNA: TGTGCCAGCAGTTTCTCCCTGGACTTCGGGGAGCTGTTTTTT; CDR3: CASSFSLDFGELFF
J: TRBJ1-5; V: TRBV7-9; size: few; D: .; DNA: TGTGCCAGCAGCTTAATCGTACGGCAGCCCCAGCATTTT; CDR3: CASSLIVRQPQHF
J: TRBJ2-7; V: TRBV28; size: many; D: TRBD1; DNA: TGTGCCACCCGATCAGGGGGCTCCTACGAGCAGTACTTC; CDR3: CATRSGGSYEQYF
J: TRBJ2-5; V: TRBV5-6; size: few; D: .; DNA: TGTGCCAGCAACCCACTTGGGACTGCCGTAGAGACCCAGTACTTC; CDR3: CASNPLGTAVETQYF
J: TRBJ2-5; V: TRBV6-6; size: few; D: TRBD1; DNA: TGTGCCAGCAGCCTAGGGGGCCAGGGAGAGACCCAGTACTTC; CDR3: CASSLGGQGETQYF
J: TRBJ1-1; V: TRBV5-1; size: .; D: TRBD1; DNA: TGCGCCAGCAGCTTAGGGGGGACAGGAGGACACACTGAAGCTTTCTTT; CDR3: CASSLGGTGGHTEAFF
J: TRBJ2-3; V: TRBV6-5; size: few; D: .; DNA: TGTGCCACCCGACTGCGTGGAGCCGCCACAGATACGCAGTATTTT; CDR3: CATRLRGAATDTQYF
J: TRBJ2-7; V: TRBV5-5; size: few; D: TRBD1; DNA: TGTGCCAGCTTGACCGGGACAGCTACCTACGAGCAGTACTTC; CDR3: CASLTGTATYEQYF
J: TRBJ2-2; V: TRBV29-1; size: many; D: TRBD1; DNA: TGCAGCGTTGGACAGGGGGTCGGGGAGCTGTTTTTT; CDR3: CSVGQGVGELFF
J: TRBJ2-5; V: TRBV15; size: few; D: .; DNA: TGTGCCACCAGCCGAGACGGACACAAAAGTGGAGAGACCCAGTACTTC; CDR3: CATSRDGHKSGETQYF
J: TRBJ2-2; V: TRBV11-2; size: few; D: TRBD1; DNA: TGTGCCAGCAGCTTAGCAGGGGGCAGTAACACCGGGGAGCTGTTTTTT; CDR3: CASSLAGGSNTGELFF
J: TRBJ2-2; V: TRBV7-9; size: .; D: .; DNA: TGTGCCAGCAGTTACGACATTCTCACCGGGGAGCTGTTTTTT; CDR3: CASSYDILTGELFF
J: TRBJ1-6; V: TRBV6-6; size: few; D: TRBD1; DNA: TGTGCCAGCAGTTATGGGGACAGGGAAAGCTCACCCCTCCACTTT; CDR3: CASSYGDRESSPLHF
J: TRBJ1-5; V: TRBV6-1; size: few; D: .; DNA: TGTGCCAGCAGTGAGGCCGGGGGGGTCGTCAATCAGCCCCAGCATTTT; CDR3: CASSEAGGVVNQPQHF
J: TRBJ2-3; V: TRBV6-6; size: few; D: TRBD2; DNA: TGTGCCAGCAGTTACGGGAGGGGTCCAGATACGCAGTATTTT; CDR3: CASSYGRGPDTQYF
J: TRBJ2-7; V: TRBV2; size: .; D: TRBD1; DNA: TGTGCCAGCAGCAGAATCCCGGGACAGGGCTACGAGCAGTACTTC; CDR3: CASSRIPGQGYEQYF
J: TRBJ2-5; V: TRBV6-5; size: few; D: TRBD1; DNA: TGTGCCAGCGTTTCGGCTTGGACAGGTCAGACCCAGTACTTC; CDR3: CASVSAWTGQTQYF
J: TRBJ2-5; V: TRBV28; size: few; D: .; DNA: TGTGCCAGCAGCTGGGGCGGGGAATCGGGGAAGACCCAGTACTTC; CDR3: CASSWGGESGKTQYF
J: TRBJ2-2; V: TRBV2; size: .; D: .; DNA: TGTGCCAGCCACCTGGGGGGTAGGACCGGGGAGCTGTTTTTT; CDR3: CASHLGGRTGELFF
J: TRBJ2-3; V: TRBV1; size: .; D: .; DNA: TGCACCAGCAGCCAAGATTGGCCCAGGGGCACAGATACGCAGTATTTT; CDR3: CTSSQDWPRGTDTQYF
J: TRBJ1-5; V: TRBV4-3; size: .; D: .; DNA: TGCGCCAGCAGCCAAGCGGGTCAGGGGAATCAGCCCCAGCATTTT; CDR3: CASSQAGQGNQPQHF
J: TRBJ1-6; V: TRBV7-9; size: few; D: TRBD1; DNA: TGTGCCAGCGGTAGACAGGGGTGGTCACCCCTCCACTTT; CDR3: CASGRQGWSPLHF
J: TRBJ2-7; V: TRBV27; size: .; D: .; DNA: TGTGCCAGCAGTTTCCCCGGCTCCTACGAGCAGTACTTC; CDR3: CASSFPGSYEQYF
J: TRBJ1-2; V: TRBV30; size: few; D: TRBD1; DNA: TGTGCCTGGAATCTTGGGGCAGGGGGCGACTATGGCTACACCTTC; CDR3: CAWNLGAGGDYGYTF